The sequence of this TCR beta chain was determined in a study of T cells after posttransplantation cyclophosphamide. The study, taken as a whole, reports: Later blood repertoires were often dominated by clones from the donor CD8+ memory compartment. TRB clonality was highly associated with recipient CMV seropositivity and reactivation. Tissue-infiltrating T cells from skin or gut overlapped little with blood T cells.

TCRdb keeps only in-frame clones here, not all; method: immunoSEQ multiplex PCR. The sample includes approximately 50,000 clones, 85% to 95% of them seen just once. Notes on this clone: Its antigen is currently unknown.

Peripheral blood was collected from the related graft donor on the marrow donation day. The ends lost 3 bases at V and 2 bases at J; junction bases unmatched: 4. The CDR3 loop spans 15 amino acids. CDR1 is LNHDA and CDR2 is SQIVND in the germline V gene (reference sequence). This chain joins TRBV19 and TRBJ2-5, with 9 bases matching TRBD1. This receptor was obtained from a woman younger than 45 in good health and a related stem cell transplant donor. The specimen sequenced was PBMCs. The CDR3 DNA reads TGTGCCAGTAGTATCGGGGACAGGGTTCAAGAGACCCAGTACTTC. Protein: CASSIGDRVQETQYF.